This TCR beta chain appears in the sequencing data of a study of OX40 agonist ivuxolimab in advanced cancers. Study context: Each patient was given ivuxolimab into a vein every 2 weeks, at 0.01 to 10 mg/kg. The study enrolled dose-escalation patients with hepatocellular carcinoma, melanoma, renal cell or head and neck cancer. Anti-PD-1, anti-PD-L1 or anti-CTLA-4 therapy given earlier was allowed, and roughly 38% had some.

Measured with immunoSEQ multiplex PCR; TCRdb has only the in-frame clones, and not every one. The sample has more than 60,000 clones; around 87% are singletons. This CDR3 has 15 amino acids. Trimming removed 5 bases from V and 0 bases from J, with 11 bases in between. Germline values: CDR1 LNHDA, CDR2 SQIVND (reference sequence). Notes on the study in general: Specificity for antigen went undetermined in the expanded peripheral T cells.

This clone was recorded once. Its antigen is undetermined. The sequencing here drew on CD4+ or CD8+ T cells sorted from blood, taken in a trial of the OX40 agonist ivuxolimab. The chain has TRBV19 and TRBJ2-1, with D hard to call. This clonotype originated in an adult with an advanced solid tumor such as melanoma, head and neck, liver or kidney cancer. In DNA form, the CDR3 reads TGTGCCAGTAGTTCGACCGAGAGCTCCTACAATGAGCAGTTCTTC. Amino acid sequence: CASSSTESSYNEQFF.